These T cell receptor beta chains were read from a single sample in a study of T cell responses to AZD1222 COVID-19 vaccine. Profiling relied on immunoSEQ multiplex PCR, and the TCRdb table lists in-frame clones only, not all of them. The sample contains roughly 140,000 clones, about 87% of which appear only once. Sample: peripheral blood, taken on day 0 of MenACWY control vaccination. The source of these receptors is an adult in good health. Both conserved end residues are part of each CDR3. D genes are given only for firm matches. Clone size is not always given. Where it is, it says once, few, many or a class for expanded clones.

TRBV6-5	NA	TRBJ1-3	NA	CASSYGASGNTIYF	TGTGCCAGCAGTTACGGGGCCTCTGGAAACACCATATATTTT
TRBV10-3	NA	TRBJ1-6	NA	CAIGTEYNSPLHF	TGTGCCATCGGAACAGAATATAATTCACCCCTCCACTTT
TRBV18	NA	TRBJ2-1	once	CASSPPLQQGDNEQFF	TGTGCCAGCTCACCGCCCCTGCAACAGGGAGACAATGAGCAGTTCTTC
TRBV2	NA	TRBJ2-2	NA	CASKRASINTGELFF	TGTGCCAGCAAGAGGGCCAGCATCAACACCGGGGAGCTGTTTTTT
TRBV10-3	NA	TRBJ1-6	few	CAISEATGNSPLHF	TGTGCCATCAGTGAGGCGACAGGAAATTCACCCCTCCACTTT
TRBV25-1	TRBD2	TRBJ2-5	NA	CASSRGGGRAGETQYF	TGTGCCAGCAGTAGGGGTGGCGGGAGGGCCGGAGAGACCCAGTACTTC
TRBV29-1	TRBD1	TRBJ2-2	NA	CSVRWTGLTGELFF	TGCAGCGTTCGTTGGACAGGGCTCACCGGGGAGCTGTTTTTT
TRBV3-1/TRBV3-2	TRBD2	TRBJ2-7	NA	CASSQDRLAGVYEQYF	TGTGCCAGCAGCCAAGATCGGCTAGCGGGGGTCTACGAGCAGTACTTC
TRBV6-6	TRBD1	TRBJ1-2	NA	CASSRDSNYGYTF	TGTGCCAGCAGTCGGGACAGTAACTATGGCTACACCTTC
TRBV6-2/TRBV6-3	NA	TRBJ2-7	NA	CASSYGPAEHF	TGTGCCAGCAGTTACGGGCCGGCGGAGCACTTC
TRBV20-1	NA	TRBJ2-5	NA	CSARDRGTQYF	TGCAGTGCTAGAGATAGGGGGACCCAGTACTTC
TRBV9	TRBD1	TRBJ2-1	few	CASSVGGQLYNEQFF	TGTGCCAGCAGCGTAGGGGGACAGCTCTACAATGAGCAGTTCTTC
TRBV30	TRBD1	TRBJ2-7	NA	CAWTGQVVSYEQYF	TGTGCCTGGACAGGACAGGTGGTTTCCTACGAGCAGTACTTC
TRBV11-3	NA	TRBJ1-1	NA	CASSLEGAGTEAFF	TGTGCCAGCAGCTTAGAGGGGGCGGGCACTGAAGCTTTCTTT
TRBV11-3	NA	TRBJ1-1	NA	CASSPDGRDGVAEAFF	TGTGCCAGCAGCCCAGATGGTCGGGATGGGGTGGCTGAAGCTTTCTTT
TRBV18	NA	TRBJ2-1	few	CASSPGLDNEQFF	TGTGCCAGCTCCCCGGGACTCGACAATGAGCAGTTCTTC
TRBV28	NA	TRBJ1-2	NA	CASSPPGGNYGYTF	TGTGCCAGCAGTCCGCCTGGCGGGAACTATGGCTACACCTTC
TRBV6-5	NA	TRBJ1-1	once	CASSTLRMNTEAFF	TGTGCCAGCAGTACCCTGCGGATGAACACTGAAGCTTTCTTT
TRBV19	NA	TRBJ1-5	NA	CASQDTPSQPQHF	TGTGCCAGCCAGGACACCCCAAGTCAGCCCCAGCATTTT
TRBV12-3/TRBV12-4	NA	TRBJ2-2	NA	CASSLVRPGELFF	TGTGCCAGCAGTTTAGTGCGACCCGGGGAGCTGTTTTTT
TRBV6-1	NA	TRBJ1-5	once	CASSEGANQPQHF	TGTGCCAGCAGTGAGGGGGCAAATCAGCCCCAGCATTTT
TRBV29-1	NA	TRBJ2-3	NA	CSVEGDTQYF	TGCAGCGTTGAAGGGGATACGCAGTATTTT
TRBV7-2	TRBD1	TRBJ2-7	NA	CASSLGTGSGEQYF	TGTGCCAGCAGCTTAGGGACAGGGTCAGGTGAGCAGTACTTC
TRBV27	NA	TRBJ1-2	NA	CASSRQGVSYGYTF	TGTGCCAGCAGTCGGCAGGGTGTATCCTATGGCTACACCTTC
TRBV11-2	NA	TRBJ1-2	NA	CASSFRHGDYGYTF	TGTGCCAGCAGCTTTCGACACGGGGACTATGGCTACACCTTC
TRBV28	NA	TRBJ2-4	NA	CASSLIGSRLTKNIQYF	TGTGCCAGCAGTTTAATCGGCAGTCGTCTTACCAAAAACATTCAGTACTTC
TRBV7-8	NA	TRBJ1-3	NA	CASSPGRDPRNTIYF	TGTGCCAGCAGCCCCGGGCGGGACCCGAGGAACACCATATATTTT
TRBV28	NA	TRBJ1-2	NA	CASSYSGQANGYTF	TGTGCCAGCAGCTACTCGGGGCAGGCGAATGGCTACACCTTC
TRBV29-1	TRBD1	TRBJ1-4	NA	CSVAARDRGPLNEKLFF	TGCAGCGTCGCTGCTAGGGACAGGGGTCCTCTTAATGAAAAACTGTTTTTT
TRBV7-9	NA	TRBJ1-1	NA	CASSYYSLENTEAFF	TGTGCCAGCAGCTACTACAGCCTGGAGAACACTGAAGCTTTCTTT
TRBV7-2	TRBD1	TRBJ2-7	NA	CASSSRDRGPYEQYF	TGTGCCAGCAGCAGTCGGGACAGGGGACCCTACGAGCAGTACTTC
TRBV24-1	NA	TRBJ1-5	NA	CATSAGGGQPQHF	TGTGCCACCAGTGCCGGGGGTGGTCAGCCCCAGCATTTT
TRBV6-5	NA	TRBJ1-6	NA	CASSSLTGGSPLHF	TGTGCCAGCAGTTCGCTAACGGGCGGATCACCCCTCCACTTT
TRBV28	TRBD1	TRBJ1-2	NA	CASTSLEGQGSQGYTF	TGTGCCAGCACTTCGTTGGAGGGACAGGGGTCTCAGGGCTACACCTTC
TRBV11-3	TRBD2	TRBJ2-5	NA	CASSLRGGRRETQYF	TGTGCCAGCAGCCTACGGGGGGGGCGGAGGGAGACCCAGTACTTC
TRBV5-8	NA	TRBJ1-4	NA	CASSLFRGGNEKLFF	TGTGCCAGCAGCTTGTTCCGGGGTGGGAATGAAAAACTGTTTTTT
TRBV7-2	NA	TRBJ1-5	NA	CASSLVAGNNQPQHF	TGTGCCAGCAGCTTAGTAGCAGGAAACAATCAGCCCCAGCATTTT
TRBV30	TRBD1	TRBJ1-4	NA	CAWSVQGKENEKLFF	TGTGCCTGGAGTGTACAGGGGAAAGAAAATGAAAAACTGTTTTTT
TRBV7-8	TRBD1	TRBJ1-6	NA	CASSPQGPNSPLHF	TGTGCCAGCAGCCCACAGGGGCCTAATTCACCCCTCCACTTT
TRBV9	TRBD1	TRBJ2-2	NA	CASSAQGAGTGELFF	TGTGCCAGCAGCGCACAGGGGGCTGGTACCGGGGAGCTGTTTTTT
TRBV5-1	TRBD1	TRBJ1-1	NA	CASSKQGAGTEAFF	TGCGCCAGCAGCAAACAGGGGGCCGGCACTGAAGCTTTCTTT
TRBV28	NA	TRBJ2-7	NA	CATGRYEQYF	TGTGCCACCGGTCGGTACGAGCAGTACTTC
TRBV28	NA	TRBJ2-5	NA	CASSLGGVGEQYF	TGTGCCAGCAGTTTAGGGGGAGTTGGGGAGCAGTACTTC
TRBV5-1	NA	TRBJ2-5	NA	CASRPLVVQETQYF	TGCGCCAGCCGACCCTTGGTGGTCCAAGAGACCCAGTACTTC
TRBV12-3/TRBV12-4	NA	TRBJ2-7	once	CASSAGPSSEQYF	TGTGCCAGCAGTGCCGGGCCCAGCAGCGAGCAGTACTTC
TRBV6-1	TRBD2	TRBJ2-7	NA	CASSKGLAGGRSYEQYF	TGTGCCAGCAGTAAAGGACTAGCGGGGGGTCGGTCCTACGAGCAGTACTTC
TRBV5-1	TRBD1	TRBJ2-1	once	CASSLRQGYNEQFF	TGCGCCAGCAGCCTGAGACAGGGTTACAATGAGCAGTTCTTC
TRBV5-1	NA	TRBJ1-4	NA	CASSLASNEKLFF	TGCGCCAGCAGCTTGGCCAGTAATGAAAAACTGTTTTTT
TRBV4-1	NA	TRBJ2-7	NA	CASSQRGYEQYF	TGCGCCAGCAGCCAGAGGGGTTACGAGCAGTACTTC
TRBV28	NA	TRBJ2-6	once	CASIGAGTSGANVLTF	TGTGCCAGCATCGGGGCGGGCACCTCTGGGGCCAACGTCCTGACTTTC
TRBV7-3	NA	TRBJ1-6	NA	CASSLEQNLPLHF	TGTGCCAGCAGCTTAGAGCAGAATCTACCCCTCCACTTT
TRBV24-1	TRBD2	TRBJ2-5	NA	CATSDPNGGERGPQETQYF	TGTGCCACCAGTGATCCCAACGGGGGGGAGAGGGGCCCCCAAGAGACCCAGTACTTC
TRBV28	NA	TRBJ1-2	once	CASAPPGGYGYTF	TGTGCCAGCGCACCCCCCGGGGGCTATGGCTACACCTTC
TRBV19	TRBD2	TRBJ2-2	NA	CASSGLAGEIYSGELFF	TGTGCCAGTAGCGGCCTAGCGGGAGAGATTTATTCCGGGGAGCTGTTTTTT
TRBV11-3	NA	TRBJ2-1	NA	CASRKNREGYNEQFF	TGTGCCAGCAGAAAAAACAGGGAGGGATACAATGAGCAGTTCTTC
TRBV6-4	TRBD1	TRBJ2-1	NA	CASSEQGSYNEQFF	TGTGCCAGCAGTGAACAGGGGAGCTACAATGAGCAGTTCTTC
TRBV14	TRBD1	TRBJ1-5	NA	CASSPLGTASNQPQHF	TGTGCCAGCAGCCCGCTGGGGACAGCCAGCAATCAGCCCCAGCATTTT